This T cell receptor beta chain was sequenced for a study of CD8+ T cells in alopecia areata. Looking at the study overall: Treated patients took oral tofacitinib at 5 to 10 mg twice daily.

Reverse transcribed after extraction, RNA yielded cDNA as the sequencing template. The method was immunoSEQ multiplex PCR; TCRdb's version includes in-frame clones alone and lacks a portion of them. This sample has about 150,000 clones; 40% to 50% occur once, and the top ten carry approximately 6.8%. Overall study results and limits: It was less clear whether patients shared TCRs than it was in mice, possibly because of HLA.

This clone was found a few times. As yet, its antigen is unknown. Peripheral blood and lesional scalp punch biopsies were taken from alopecia areata patients. Germline CDR1 MGHDK, CDR2 SYGVNS. The CDR3 is 14 residues long. Trimming at V came to 5 bases and at J to 6 bases, leaving 4 bases not matched to a gene. The sequence derives from a human donor with alopecia areata. V is TRBV25-1 and J is TRBJ2-7, with 13 bases that match TRBD2. Specimen: CD4+ T cells sorted from blood. CDR3 protein: CASSRTSGSLEQYF. CDR3 nucleotides: TGTGCCAGCAGTCGGACTAGCGGGAGTCTCGAGCAGTACTTC.